This TCR beta chain appears in the sequencing data of a study of blood T cells in healthy people across ages. This CDR3 has 14 residues. Trimming removed 1 base at V and 2 bases at J, with 11 bases between. Germline values: CDR1 DFQATT, CDR2 SNEGSKA (reference sequence). Combining a sample-barcoded 5' primer with a J-beta primer mix, a second PCR ran for roughly 7 to 11 cycles. TCRdb reprocessed the 5' RACE reads via MiXCR and lists one record per CDR3 protein. The sample records 1.5 million to 2 million distinct CDR3 sequences, about two fifths being singletons. The rearrangement uses TRBV20-1 and TRBJ1-1; D is perhaps TRBD1 (6 bases). What was sequenced was blood. This TCR was sampled from a human donor in good health. The CDR3 protein is CSARGQGPNTEAFF. CDR3 DNA sequence: TGCAGTGCTAGAGGGCAGGGGCCCAACACTGAAGCTTTCTTT.